One and the same sample provided the 5 T cell receptor beta chains below, sequenced in a study of T cell responses to AZD1222 COVID-19 vaccine. TCRdb keeps only in-frame clones here, not all; method: immunoSEQ multiplex PCR. The sample holds fewer than 120,000 clones, 94% seen once. The specimen was peripheral blood, collected 28 days after the second AZD1222 dose. Every receptor here comes from an adult who received the AZD1222 COVID-19 vaccine.

The CDR3 loop reads CASRVGGSEKLFF. In DNA form, the CDR3 reads TGTGCCAGCAGAGTAGGAGGGAGTGAAAAACTGTTTTTT. The chain is built from TRBV13 and TRBJ1-4; no reliable D call. In germline, CDR1 is PRHDT, CDR2 FYEKMQ (reference sequence). The CDR3 spans 13 residues. V lost 6 bases to trimming and J lost 7 bases, with 12 bases between them. Full variable domain (outside the CDR3, taken from reference TRBV13 and TRBJ1-4): AAGVIQSPRHLIKEKRETATLKCYPIPRHDTVYWYQQGPGQDPQFLISFYEKMQSDKGSIPDRFSAQQFSDYHSELNMSSLELGDSALYFCASRVGGSEKLFFGSGTQLSVL.

The chain joins TRBV11-2 to TRBJ2-1; D not resolved. The germline V gene encodes CDR1 SGHAT and CDR2 FQNNGV. Between the trimmed V and J ends, which lost 5 bases and 2 bases, there was a span of 7 bases. This CDR3 has 13 residues. CDR3 sequence: CASSPPPYNEQFF. Written as DNA, the CDR3 is TGTGCCAGCAGCCCCCCTCCCTACAATGAGCAGTTCTTC.

This clone was seen only once. CDR3 sequence reads: CASSSKGQGAPRYGYTF. CDR3 nucleotide sequence: TGTGCCAGCAGCTCGAAGGGACAGGGGGCACCGAGGTATGGCTACACCTTC. This rearrangement joins TRBV7-8 to TRBJ1-2; 12 bases match TRBD1. The V gene's germline CDR1 is SGHVS and CDR2 FQNEAQ. V lost 4 bases, J lost 5 bases, and 11 bases stayed unmatched. This CDR3 is built from 17 residues.

J is TRBJ2-1 and V is TRBV5-6, with D possibly TRBD2 on 7 matching bases. V lost 0 bases, J lost 9 bases, and 10 bases lay in between. The CDR3 extends over 13 amino acids. Germline V gene data show CDR1 as SGHDT and CDR2 as YYEEEE. The CDR3 is CASSLEGGAEQFF. As DNA, the CDR3 is TGTGCCAGCAGCTTGGAGGGGGGGGCTGAGCAGTTCTTC.

The chain employs TRBV4-1 and TRBJ2-1; D might be TRBD1 or TRBD2, each matching 5 bases. This CDR3 is built from 15 residues. Germline V CDR1 and CDR2: MGHRA, YSYEKL. Trimming cost V 4 bases and J 0 bases, with 10 bases left between them. For the CDR3, the DNA is TGCGCCAGCAGCCTAGAGGGGATCTCCTACAATGAGCAGTTCTTC. Residues: CASSLEGISYNEQFF.